What follows are 29 T cell receptor beta chains derived from one specimen sequenced in a study of naive and memory T cell subsets. The beta constant-region primer was an equimolar mix of two oligonucleotides covering TRBC1 and TRBC2. TCRdb re-called the UMI-ligation and nested PCR reads with MiXCR, one entry per CDR3 protein. The table has around 160,000 distinct CDR3 sequences, approximately 15% seen once. The source material was naive CD4+ T cells from blood. These receptors were obtained from a human donor in good health.

The CDR3, as DNA: TGCAGTGCTAGAGTAGCAACCCAGGCCTACAATGAGCAGTTCTTC. Translating it yields CSARVATQAYNEQFF. The gene calls are TRBV20-1 and TRBJ2-1, with D unresolved. Germline V gene lookup returns CDR1 DFQATT and CDR2 SNEGSKA (reference sequence). V dropped 1 base and J dropped 2 bases, with 12 bases sitting between them. This CDR3 comprises 15 residues.

The rearrangement uses TRBV18 and TRBJ2-2; tentatively, D is TRBD2 (6 bases). Per the germline V gene, CDR1 is KGHSH and CDR2 is LQKENI. This CDR3 comprises 16 residues. With 0 bases removed from V and 4 bases from J, the gap between germline ends came to 12 bases. The CDR3 DNA reads as TGTGCCAGCTCACCACCTCACGGGAGTAGCACCGGGGAGCTGTTTTTT. Its translation is CASSPPHGSSTGELFF.

This chain uses TRBV20-1 with TRBJ2-2; D not resolved. The V end was cut by 6 bases, the J end by 1 base, with 12 bases between. Germline CDR1 DFQATT, CDR2 SNEGSKA (reference sequence). The CDR3 sequence is 14 residues long. The CDR3 bases are TGCAGTGCCCGCCGGGCTCTGAACACCGGGGAGCTGTTTTTT. Translated: CSARRALNTGELFF.

The V call is TRBV12-3 or TRBV12-4, the J call TRBJ2-7; the D is unclear. Between the trimmed V and J ends, which lost 6 bases and 2 bases, there was a span of 20 bases. The CDR3 totals 16 residues. The CDR3 loop is CASSTSYTGHTYEQYF. In DNA, the CDR3 is TGTGCCAGCAGCACATCGTACACCGGTCACACCTACGAGCAGTACTTC.

The chain recombines TRBV19 with TRBJ1-5; D not resolved. CDR3 length equals 14 residues. Germline loops: CDR1 LNHDA, CDR2 SQIVND (reference sequence). V was clipped by 1 base and J by 3 bases, with 7 bases between them. DNA for the CDR3: TGTGCCAGTAGTATAGCCAACTCCAATCAGCCCCAGCATTTT. It codes for CASSIANSNQPQHF.

This clonotype was observed a few times. This chain links TRBV20-1 with TRBJ2-3, with a possible D match to TRBD2 (6 bases). Trimming pared 1 base from V and 0 bases from J, leaving 11 bases between. CDR3 length: 15 amino acids. CDR1 DFQATT and CDR2 SNEGSKA come from the germline V gene (reference sequence). The CDR3 coding sequence is TGCAGTGCTAGAGGACTTCGGGGGAGCACAGATACGCAGTATTTT. Amino acid sequence: CSARGLRGSTDTQYF.

This clonotype was counted at least ten times. The J gene is TRBJ2-7, the V gene TRBV20-1; D is undetermined. The CDR3 length is 15 residues. CDR1 and CDR2 (germline): DFQATT, SNEGSKA (reference sequence). Trimming removed 3 bases at V and 2 bases at J, with 17 bases between. The CDR3 bases are TGCAGTGCTAGCGACGCGAAAAAATCTACCTACGAGCAGTACTTC. This translates into CSASDAKKSTYEQYF.

This clonotype was seen at least ten times. The rearrangement links TRBV20-1 to TRBJ1-2; D remains unclear. The CDR3 contains 12 residues. V was cut by 5 bases and J by 2 bases, with 9 bases left in between. Germline V gives CDR1 DFQATT, CDR2 SNEGSKA (reference sequence). The CDR3 DNA reads as TGCAGTGCTGTGGAATCGAACTATGGCTACACCTTC. It encodes CSAVESNYGYTF.

This sequence joins TRBV24-1 and TRBJ2-3; 10 bases are a match to TRBD2. V lost 4 bases to trimming and J lost 6 bases; unmatched junction nucleotides: 6. This CDR3 has 15 amino acids. The germline V gene has CDR1 KGHDR and CDR2 SFDVKD. The CDR3 sequence is CATSDPGTSADTQYF. The CDR3 region has the DNA TGTGCCACCAGTGACCCTGGGACTAGCGCCGATACGCAGTATTTT.

This clonotype was found once. This chain connects TRBV10-3 to TRBJ1-4; no clear D gene. Looked up from germline, CDR1 is ENHRY and CDR2 is SYGVKD. V lost 5 bases, J lost 5 bases, and 9 bases lay in between. The CDR3 is 13 amino acids. The CDR3, as DNA: TGTGCCATCAGTCCCGGCTACAATGAAAAACTGTTTTTT. This gives the protein CAISPGYNEKLFF.

The sample holds a few counts of this clonotype. The chain is built from TRBV28 and TRBJ2-4, with a weak D call TRBD1 (6 bases). The CDR3 has 13 residues. V shed 11 bases and J shed 2 bases, with 13 bases lying between them. Germline assignment: CDR1 MDHEN and CDR2 SYDVKM. The CDR3 nucleotides read TGTGCCTCCCGTCAGGGGTCCAAAAACATTCAGTACTTC. It specifies CASRQGSKNIQYF.

This rearrangement joins TRBV6-2 or TRBV6-3 to TRBJ1-5; 8 bases map to TRBD1. CDR3 size: 15 residues. Trimming at V came to 5 bases and at J to 3 bases, leaving 6 bases not matched to a gene. Germline CDR1 is MNHEY and CDR2 is SVGEGT. CDR3 bases: TGTGCCAGCAGTGACGGGACAGGTACCAATCAGCCCCAGCATTTT. Encoded protein: CASSDGTGTNQPQHF.

The genes are TRBV4-1 and TRBJ2-7, with D possibly being TRBD2 (5 bases). Trimming shortened V by 3 bases and J by 1 base, and 16 bases separated the two germline ends. The CDR3 consists of 16 residues. Germline V gene sequence: CDR1 MGHRA, CDR2 YSYEKL. The CDR3 DNA sequence: TGCGCCAGCAGCCAGAGAAAGCCAGGAGGATCCTACGAGCAGTACTTC. This gives the protein CASSQRKPGGSYEQYF.

This clonotype was picked up a small number of times. The chain couples TRBV11-1 to TRBJ1-1; D gene unclear. Trimming took 6 bases from V and 4 from J, leaving 15 bases between them. This CDR3 contains 14 residues. Germline V CDR1 and CDR2: SGHAT, FQDESV (reference sequence). In nucleotides, the CDR3 is TGTGCCAGCAGGAGACCTCCGCAAAGCACTGAAGCTTTCTTT. This encodes CASRRPPQSTEAFF.

The CDR3 DNA follows: TGCGCCAGCAGCTTGGCGCCCAACTTGAACACTGAAGCTTTCTTT. Residues: CASSLAPNLNTEAFF. The chain combines TRBV5-1 with TRBJ1-1; unclear D gene. The germline V gene encodes CDR1 SGHRS and CDR2 YFSETQ. This CDR3 comprises 15 residues. The V end was cut by 0 bases, the J end by 0 bases, with 9 bases between.

This clonotype has only a few counts. CDR3 amino acids: CATSDYRGDFNEQFF. CDR3 in DNA: TGTGCCACCAGTGATTACAGGGGAGATTTCAATGAGCAGTTCTTC. The rearrangement uses TRBV24-1 and TRBJ2-1; 7 nucleotides agree with TRBD1. V shed 2 bases, J shed 6 bases, and the junction held 6 bases outside the gene matches. This CDR3 is 15 amino acids long. Per the germline V gene, CDR1 is KGHDR and CDR2 is SFDVKD.

The chain is built from TRBV6-2 or TRBV6-3 and TRBJ2-2; the match to TRBD1 covers 8 bases. The CDR3 is 15 residues long. V lost 6 bases and J lost 4; bases outside the gene matches: 7. Germline loops: CDR1 MNHEY, CDR2 SVGEGT. The CDR3 nucleotides are TGTGCCAGCAGACTCAGGGGGCTAGGCACCGGGGAGCTGTTTTTT. It yields the protein CASRLRGLGTGELFF.

V is TRBV7-7 and J is TRBJ1-3, with a tentative D call TRBD1 (5 bases). V lost 5 bases and J lost 2, with 13 bases in between. This CDR3 region has 15 residues. CDR1 and CDR2 (germline): SSHAT, FNYEAQ (reference sequence). The CDR3 is CASSRGAGAGNTIYF. The CDR3 bases are TGTGCCAGCAGCCGAGGGGCCGGCGCTGGAAACACCATATATTTT.

The rearrangement joins TRBV7-9 to TRBJ1-4; tentative D call: TRBD1 (5 bases). The CDR3 loop spans 15 amino acids. The germline CDR1 and CDR2 sequences are SEHNR and FQNEAQ (reference sequence). Trimming took off 3 bases at V and 5 bases at J, with 13 bases between the two ends. CDR3 DNA: TGTGCCAGCAGCTTGGGGGAAGTAAAAAATGAAAAACTGTTTTTT. It codes for CASSLGEVKNEKLFF. Full variable domain (remainder filled in from reference TRBV7-9 and TRBJ1-4): DTGVSQNPRHKITKRGQNVTFRCDPISEHNRLYWYRQTLGQGPEFLTYFQNEAQLEKSRLLSDRFSAERPKGSFSTLEIQRTEQGDSAMYLCASSLGEVKNEKLFFGSGTQLSVL.

The rearrangement joins TRBV20-1 to TRBJ2-3; 13 bases map to TRBD2. V was pared by 0 bases and J by 3 bases, with 3 bases of the junction left unmatched. This CDR3 is 16 amino acids long. Germline assignment: CDR1 DFQATT and CDR2 SNEGSKA (reference sequence). In nucleotides, the CDR3 is TGCAGTGCTAGAGAACTAGCGGGAGGGCCGACAGATACGCAGTATTTT. Translation gives CSARELAGGPTDTQYF.

This clonotype was detected only a few times. The genes are TRBV30 and TRBJ2-1; 8 bases align to TRBD2. Germline lookup yields CDR1 GTSNPN and CDR2 SVGIG (reference sequence). Trimming took 7 bases from V and 14 from J; bases not matched to a gene: 16. This CDR3 has 13 residues. This CDR3 is CALRLAPRSGEFF. The CDR3 coding sequence is TGTGCCTTGAGACTAGCGCCTCGCTCGGGGGAGTTCTTC.

In its sample, this clonotype was seen a few times. The CDR3 DNA is TGTGCCGCGAGATCCGGACAGGGCCCTGAAGCTTTCTTT. This translates into CAARSGQGPEAFF. The genes are TRBV7-3 and TRBJ1-1, with 8 bases matching TRBD1. Germline V CDR1 and CDR2: SGHTA, FQGTGA. The length of the CDR3 is 13 residues. With 11 bases clipped from V and 6 bases from J, the junction kept 11 bases outside the gene matches.

This clonotype came up a few times. The V gene is TRBV28, the J gene TRBJ1-3; D call uncertain. V gave up 3 bases and J gave up 0 bases, with 9 bases separating them. Germline values: CDR1 MDHEN, CDR2 SYDVKM. The CDR3 length is 15 residues. The CDR3 coding sequence is TGTGCCAGCAGTTTGTCCAGTAACTCTGGAAACACCATATATTTT. Amino acids: CASSLSSNSGNTIYF. The variable domain in full, with the rest retrieved from reference TRBV28 and TRBJ1-3, is DVKVTQSSRYLVKRTGEKVFLECVQDMDHENMFWYRQDPGLGLRLIYFSYDVKMKEKGDIPEGYSVSREKKERFSLILESASTNQTSMYLCASSLSSNSGNTIYFGEGSWLTVV.

This clonotype was seen only a few times. The chain uses TRBV5-1 and TRBJ1-1; D unclear. V was cut by 4 bases and J by 1 base, with 5 bases left in between. Per the germline V gene, CDR1 is SGHRS and CDR2 is YFSETQ. The CDR3 loop spans 12 amino acids. As DNA, the CDR3 is TGCGCCAGCAGCCCCTCGAACACTGAAGCTTTCTTT. Its translation is CASSPSNTEAFF.

A few counts support this clonotype. The gene calls are TRBV5-4 and TRBJ1-2; D unclear. The CDR3 totals 13 residues. V shed 2 bases and J shed 2 bases, with 7 bases lying between them. Germline loops: CDR1 SGHNT, CDR2 YYREEE (reference sequence). In DNA, the CDR3 is TGTGCCAGCAGCTTAATGGGGAACTATGGCTACACCTTC. Protein product: CASSLMGNYGYTF.

J is TRBJ2-7 and V is TRBV6-5, with D possibly matching TRBD2 (5 bases). This CDR3 has 15 amino acids. Germline values: CDR1 MNHEY, CDR2 SVGAGI. The germline V and J ends were trimmed by 0 bases and 0 bases, with 9 bases remaining between them. The CDR3 DNA is TGTGCCAGCAGTTACTCACGGGGTACCTCCTACGAGCAGTACTTC. It yields the protein CASSYSRGTSYEQYF.

This clonotype was seen only a few times. The genes are TRBV20-1 and TRBJ2-7, with 10 bases that match TRBD2. CDR1 is DFQATT and CDR2 is SNEGSKA in the germline V gene (reference sequence). The CDR3 extends over 15 amino acids. V trimming: 0 bases; J trimming: 5 bases; junction bases outside the gene matches: 7. The CDR3 loop reads CSARDPSGSSHEQYF. The CDR3 DNA is TGCAGTGCTAGAGACCCTAGCGGGAGTAGCCACGAGCAGTACTTC.

This clonotype was counted only a few times. The chain combines TRBV28 with TRBJ2-7, with 9 bases lining up with TRBD1. Germline CDR1 MDHEN, CDR2 SYDVKM. There are 15 residues in the CDR3. V lost 7 bases, J lost 5 bases, and 12 bases stayed unmatched. CDR3 in DNA: TGTGCCAGCAACGAACAGGGGGCGCTCAGGAACGAGCAGTACTTC. It specifies CASNEQGALRNEQYF.

The chain is built from TRBV7-2 and TRBJ1-6, with a weak D call TRBD1 (6 bases). This CDR3 spans 13 amino acids. Germline assignment: CDR1 SGHTA and CDR2 FQGNSA. Trimming left V 8 bases short and J 11 bases short, with 16 bases between. In DNA form, the CDR3 reads TGTGCCAGCGGAGCAAGGGGGGCGGCACCCCTCCACTTT. Protein sequence: CASGARGAAPLHF.